Listed below are T cell receptor beta chains from one sample, sequenced in a study of T cell repertoires in cytomegalovirus infection. TCRdb analysed the reads with MiXCR anew, one entry per CDR3 protein. Altogether 100,000 to 150,000 distinct CDR3 sequences are present, 20% to 30% being singletons, with the ten largest covering approximately 35%. The antigens of these receptors remain unknown. The sequenced sample was PBMCs, sequenced either directly or after in vitro stimulation (not recorded which). The receptor set was obtained from a human donor in good health (CMV status not recorded). Some clones in this sample may be carry-over from other donors' samples. CDR3s include the opening cysteine and the closing phenylalanine or tryptophan. D genes are given only for firm matches. Size is omitted from some rows. Given values are once, few, many or a class for expanded clones.

J	V	size	D	CDR3	DNA
TRBJ2-5	TRBV29-1	NA	TRBD1	CSVRLAGGTGETQYF	TGCAGCGTCCGCCTGGCAGGGGGGACAGGAGAGACCCAGTACTTC
TRBJ1-3	TRBV19	NA	TRBD1	CASSPLTGVSGNTIYF	TGTGCCAGTAGTCCCCTAACAGGGGTCTCTGGAAACACCATATATTTT
TRBJ2-7	TRBV28	few	TRBD1	CASSPGTGFPYEQYF	TGTGCCAGCAGTCCGGGGACAGGTTTTCCCTACGAGCAGTACTTC
TRBJ2-5	TRBV7-2	few	TRBD2	CASSQGLAGGETQYF	TGTGCCAGCAGCCAAGGACTAGCGGGAGGGGAGACCCAGTACTTC
TRBJ2-2	TRBV7-2	many	TRBD1	CASSPGQGGTGELFF	TGTGCCAGCAGCCCGGGACAGGGAGGAACCGGGGAGCTGTTTTTT
TRBJ2-1	TRBV2	NA	TRBD2	CASLPAGTSGGSSYNEQFF	TGTGCCAGCCTCCCGGCCGGGACTAGCGGGGGAAGCTCCTACAATGAGCAGTTCTTC
TRBJ2-5	TRBV7-6	few	NA	CASSPRSFQETQYF	TGTGCCAGCAGCCCCAGAAGTTTCCAAGAGACCCAGTACTTC
TRBJ2-1	TRBV15	NA	NA	CATSRPGQKDEQFF	TGTGCCACCAGCAGACCCGGGCAGAAGGATGAGCAGTTCTTC
TRBJ2-2	TRBV12-3/TRBV12-4	many	NA	CASRKTGELFF	TGTGCCAGCAGAAAAACCGGGGAGCTGTTTTTT
TRBJ1-2	TRBV6-5	NA	NA	CASSYTTGNYGYTF	TGTGCCAGCAGTTACACAACAGGGAACTATGGCTACACCTTC
TRBJ2-3	TRBV6-5	NA	NA	CASSPLRARPTDTQYF	TGTGCCAGCAGCCCCCTGAGAGCGAGACCCACAGATACGCAGTATTTT
TRBJ1-6	TRBV7-8	many	NA	CASSLSSGLINSPLHF	TGTGCCAGCAGCTTGTCATCGGGTTTAATTAATTCACCCCTCCACTTT
TRBJ2-5	TRBV18	NA	NA	CASSPGTAGETQYF	TGTGCCAGCTCACCCGGGACGGCGGGGGAGACCCAGTACTTC
TRBJ2-7	TRBV6-5	few	NA	CASSYSSAFETTLSYEQYF	TGTGCCAGCAGTTACTCTTCCGCCTTTGAAACAACTCTCTCCTACGAGCAGTACTTC
TRBJ1-1	TRBV7-2	many	NA	CASTLAGRHMNTEAFF	TGTGCCAGCACCCTCGCGGGGAGGCACATGAACACTGAAGCTTTCTTT
TRBJ2-2	TRBV19	NA	NA	CASSTGTASSELFF	TGTGCCAGTTCCACCGGGACTGCCAGTTCGGAGCTGTTTTTT
TRBJ1-5	TRBV12-3/TRBV12-4	NA	NA	CASSLRNSNQPQHF	TGTGCCAGCAGTTTAAGGAATAGCAATCAGCCCCAGCATTTT
TRBJ2-5	TRBV27	NA	TRBD2	CASSPPLGTSGPSETQYF	TGTGCCAGCAGCCCCCCACTTGGGACTAGCGGGCCCTCGGAGACCCAGTACTTC
TRBJ2-3	TRBV20-1	NA	NA	CSARNPSDFTDTQYF	TGCAGTGCCAGAAACCCTAGCGACTTCACAGATACGCAGTATTTT
TRBJ2-1	TRBV28	NA	TRBD2	CASHLTGGSLYNEQFF	TGTGCCAGCCACTTAACCGGCGGGAGTCTCTACAATGAGCAGTTCTTC
TRBJ1-5	TRBV20-1	many	NA	CSALPQGLGPQHF	TGCAGTGCTCTCCCCCAGGGCCTAGGGCCCCAGCATTTT
TRBJ2-3	TRBV2	NA	NA	CAFPRSGGTDTQYF	TGTGCCTTCCCCAGATCGGGTGGCACAGATACGCAGTATTTT
TRBJ2-1	TRBV12-3/TRBV12-4	NA	NA	CASSPSSGTGNEQFF	TGTGCCAGCAGTCCATCTAGCGGGACAGGCAATGAGCAGTTCTTC
TRBJ1-2	TRBV5-1	NA	NA	CASSLTGGTNYGYTF	TGCGCCAGCAGCTTGACCGGGGGTACTAACTATGGCTACACCTTC
TRBJ2-5	TRBV14	once	NA	CASSQGQRNMRETQYF	TGTGCCAGCAGCCAAGGACAGAGGAATATGAGAGAGACCCAGTACTTC
TRBJ1-3	TRBV7-2	few	NA	CASSLVSGAGNTIYF	TGTGCCAGCAGCTTAGTATCAGGGGCTGGAAACACCATATATTTT
TRBJ1-2	TRBV7-9	NA	NA	CASSSTNYRVLYGYTF	TGTGCCAGCAGCTCCACGAATTACAGGGTTCTCTATGGCTACACCTTC
TRBJ1-2	TRBV19	few	NA	CASSPRHDGYTF	TGTGCCAGTAGTCCCCGACATGATGGCTACACCTTC
TRBJ1-1	TRBV12-3/TRBV12-4	many	NA	CASSLDAGSNTEAFF	TGTGCCAGCAGTTTAGATGCAGGCTCGAACACTGAAGCTTTCTTT
TRBJ2-1	TRBV24-1	NA	TRBD2	CATTQREGRNEQFF	TGTGCCACCACCCAGCGGGAGGGCCGGAATGAGCAGTTCTTC
TRBJ2-2	TRBV12-3/TRBV12-4	few	TRBD2	CASSRLAVTGELFF	TGTGCCAGCAGCCGACTAGCGGTCACCGGGGAGCTGTTTTTT
TRBJ2-1	TRBV11-2	few	NA	CASSLRDWISSYNEQFF	TGTGCCAGCAGCTTAAGGGACTGGATCAGCTCCTACAATGAGCAGTTCTTC
TRBJ2-1	TRBV7-9	NA	TRBD1	CASSLGQGNGEQFF	TGTGCCAGCAGCTTGGGACAGGGGAACGGTGAGCAGTTCTTC
TRBJ1-3	TRBV12-3/TRBV12-4	few	NA	CASRDSSSGNTIYF	TGTGCCAGCAGAGACAGTTCCTCTGGAAACACCATATATTTT
TRBJ1-2	TRBV5-4	NA	NA	CASSSGIPGYTF	TGTGCCAGCAGCTCTGGGATCCCGGGCTACACCTTC
TRBJ2-3	TRBV7-3	NA	NA	CARSSTILADTQYF	TGTGCCAGGAGCTCGACGATCCTGGCAGATACGCAGTATTTT
TRBJ2-7	TRBV12-3/TRBV12-4	NA	NA	CASKTGTYEQYF	TGTGCCAGCAAGACAGGCACCTACGAGCAGTACTTC
TRBJ2-2	TRBV7-9	few	NA	CASSLVTVRSSRVPIKSAGELFF	TGTGCCAGCAGCTTAGTGACGGTGAGGTCATCCCGGGTACCCATCAAGTCCGCCGGGGAGCTGTTTTTT
TRBJ2-5	TRBV4-1	many	TRBD1	CASSRQLTGGLQETQYF	TGCGCCAGCAGCCGACAGCTTACAGGGGGCCTACAAGAGACCCAGTACTTC
TRBJ2-3	TRBV11-2	NA	NA	CASLAGGTDTQYF	TGTGCCAGCTTAGCCGGAGGCACAGATACGCAGTATTTT
TRBJ1-1	TRBV29-1	few	NA	CSVAGQMNTEAFF	TGCAGCGTCGCCGGACAGATGAACACTGAAGCTTTCTTT
TRBJ2-1	TRBV12-3/TRBV12-4	few	NA	CASSLETMGHQTYNEQFF	TGTGCCAGCAGTCTTGAAACGATGGGACACCAAACCTACAATGAGCAGTTCTTC
TRBJ1-2	TRBV28	few	NA	CASSLFRSSTF	TGTGCCAGCAGTTTATTTCGTTCTTCCACCTTC
TRBJ2-1	TRBV7-2	many	NA	CASSPTPGTPGYNEQFF	TGTGCCAGCAGCCCTACCCCAGGGACTCCAGGGTACAATGAGCAGTTCTTC
TRBJ2-7	TRBV6-2/TRBV6-3	NA	TRBD2	CASSSAGGSYEQYF	TGTGCCAGCAGTTCCGCGGGAGGGTCTTACGAGCAGTACTTC
TRBJ1-2	TRBV7-2	many	NA	CATGAKGSLGYTF	TGTGCCACGGGGGCGAAGGGATCATTGGGCTACACCTTC
TRBJ2-2	TRBV5-4	NA	NA	CASRDPRDMDTGELFF	TGTGCCAGCAGGGACCCCCGGGACATGGACACCGGGGAGCTGTTTTTT
TRBJ1-1	TRBV12-3/TRBV12-4	few	NA	CASRKTNTEAFF	TGTGCCAGCAGAAAAACGAACACTGAAGCTTTCTTT
TRBJ2-4	TRBV19	few	NA	CASSITSVSRFRQIQYF	TGTGCCAGTAGTATAACATCCGTATCCCGATTCCGGCAAATTCAGTACTTC
TRBJ1-4	TRBV7-9	NA	TRBD1	CASSSTGMNEKLFF	TGTGCCAGCAGCTCGACAGGGATGAATGAAAAACTGTTTTTT
TRBJ2-1	TRBV6-8	NA	TRBD1	CASSLRHAFGTGLSNEQFF	TGTGCCAGCAGCTTACGGCACGCATTCGGGACAGGGCTGTCCAATGAGCAGTTCTTC